A single sample gave rise to the 16 T cell receptor beta chains below, sequenced in a study of T cells of healthy individuals. TCRdb re-called the 5' RACE reads with MiXCR, one entry per CDR3 protein. The repertoire consists of approximately 100,000 distinct CDR3 sequences, with approximately 15% occurring once and the leading ten covering about 6%. Receptors originate from a human donor in good health.

The genes are TRBV7-6 and TRBJ2-2; D possibly matches TRBD1 or TRBD2 (5 bases each). This CDR3 comprises 17 residues. V was pared by 1 base and J by 0 bases, with 12 bases between. Germline CDR1 and CDR2: SGHVS and FNYEAQ. The CDR3 here is CASSLGGGNSNTGELFF. The CDR3 bases are TGTGCCAGCAGCTTAGGTGGGGGAAATTCGAACACCGGGGAGCTGTTTTTT.

The chain joins TRBV5-6 to TRBJ2-5, with 9 bases that match TRBD1. V lost 0 bases and J lost 2; bases outside the gene matches: 2. The CDR3 contains 15 residues. The V gene's germline CDR1 is SGHDT and CDR2 YYEEEE. CDR3 sequence: CASSLGGQGQETQYF. The DNA for the CDR3 is TGTGCCAGCAGCTTGGGGGGACAGGGACAAGAGACCCAGTACTTC.

This clonotype is a singleton in its sample. The chain uses TRBV5-1 and TRBJ2-2; 12 bases line up with TRBD2. The V segment lost 1 base and the J segment 4 bases; nucleotides outside the gene matches: 2. The CDR3 covers 16 residues. Germline V CDR1 and CDR2: SGHRS, YFSETQ. CDR3 in DNA: TGCGCCAGCAGCTTGCTGACTAGCGGGAGCACCGGGGAGCTGTTTTTT. Translated, it gives CASSLLTSGSTGELFF. The full variable domain, its missing parts supplied by reference TRBV5-1 and TRBJ2-2, is KAGVTQTPRYLIKTRGQQVTLSCSPISGHRSVSWYQQTPGQGLQFLFEYFSETQRNKGNFPGRFSGRQFSNSRSEMNVSTLELGDSALYLCASSLLTSGSTGELFFGEGSRLTVL.

The chain is built from TRBV5-6 and TRBJ1-2; 8 bases align to TRBD1. The length of the CDR3 is 15 residues. The V gene end was trimmed by 4 bases and the J gene end by 2 bases; junction bases not matched to a gene: 7. Germline V gene sequence: CDR1 SGHDT, CDR2 YYEEEE. CDR3 DNA: TGTGCCAGCAGCGGCGAGACAGGGGTAAACTATGGCTACACCTTC. Its translation: CASSGETGVNYGYTF.

V usage is TRBV11-2 and J usage is TRBJ2-7; the match to TRBD2 covers 8 bases. The germline CDR1 and CDR2 sequences are SGHAT and FQNNGV. There are 15 residues in the CDR3. After removal of 0 bases from V and 4 bases from J, the junction contained 5 bases not matched to a gene. The CDR3 sequence: CASSLETSELYEQYF. Written as DNA, the CDR3 is TGTGCCAGCAGCTTAGAGACTAGCGAATTGTACGAGCAGTACTTC.

Notes on this clonotype: Just one base apart from a much larger clone, this may be a read error. The chain combines TRBV20-1 with TRBJ2-1; D call uncertain. Germline V gene sequence: CDR1 DFQATT, CDR2 SNEGSKA (reference sequence). The CDR3 consists of 12 residues. CDR3 sequence (DNA): TGCGGTGCTTTAGCCTACTACAATGAGCAGTTCTTC. It is translated as CGALAYYNEQFF.

The rearrangement links TRBV27 to TRBJ1-3, with D possibly TRBD1 on 6 matching bases. This CDR3 spans 14 amino acids. CDR1 and CDR2 from the germline V gene are MNHEY and SMNVEV (reference sequence). The V gene lost 5 bases and the J gene lost 2 bases, with 10 bases spanning the gap. For the CDR3, the DNA is TGTGCCAGCAGTACAGGGAACCCTGGAAACACCATATATTTT. As protein: CASSTGNPGNTIYF.

Ten or more counts support this clonotype. The chain couples TRBV2 to TRBJ2-7, with 9 bases that match TRBD2. This CDR3 has 13 residues. J gave up 6 bases and V 6 bases, and 6 bases lay outside the gene matches. Germline CDR1 reads SNHLY; CDR2 reads FYNNEI. The CDR3 coding sequence is TGTGCCAGCAGCTTAGCGGGAGAGACCGAGCAGTACTTC. Translation gives CASSLAGETEQYF.

V gene TRBV27 combines with J gene TRBJ2-3; D gene unclear. Germline V lookup: CDR1 MNHEY, CDR2 SMNVEV (reference sequence). The CDR3 runs to 12 residues. The V and J ends lost 6 bases and 3 bases respectively, with 7 bases between them. The CDR3 is CASRGRTDTQYF. CDR3 DNA sequence: TGTGCCAGCAGGGGTAGGACAGATACGCAGTATTTT.

This clonotype was counted between two and nine times. This sequence joins TRBV11-1 and TRBJ1-6; 7 bases fit TRBD1. Germline V lookup: CDR1 SGHAT, CDR2 FQDESV (reference sequence). V shed 5 bases, J shed 10 bases, and the junction held 5 bases outside the gene matches. This CDR3 is 13 amino acids long. CDR3 in amino acids: CASSGRDRSPLHF. CDR3 DNA: TGTGCCAGCAGCGGCCGGGACAGATCACCCCTCCACTTT. Full variable domain (outside the CDR3, taken from reference TRBV11-1 and TRBJ1-6): EAEVAQSPRYKITEKSQAVAFWCDPISGHATLYWYRQILGQGPELLVQFQDESVVDDSQLPKDRFSAERLKGVDSTLKIQPAELGDSAMYLCASSGRDRSPLHFGNGTRLTVT.

The chain uses TRBV20-1 and TRBJ1-5; possibly TRBD1 for D (5 bases). Germline CDR1 is DFQATT and CDR2 is SNEGSKA (reference sequence). Trimming took off 5 bases at V and 2 bases at J, with 13 bases between the two ends. The CDR3 has 14 residues. CDR3 loop: CSAADIFGNQPQHF. The CDR3 bases are TGCAGTGCTGCGGACATCTTCGGCAATCAGCCCCAGCATTTT.

The chain couples TRBV10-3 to TRBJ2-7; TRBD1 agrees at 7 bases. J gave up 3 bases and V 0 bases, and 5 bases lay outside the gene matches. CDR3 size: 15 residues. Germline CDR1 and CDR2: ENHRY and SYGVKD. DNA of the CDR3: TGTGCCATCAGTGAGTCTGAGACAGGGCTCTACGAGCAGTACTTC. Residues: CAISESETGLYEQYF.

This chain connects TRBV12-3 or TRBV12-4 to TRBJ1-5; unclear D gene. The CDR3 spans 14 residues. The V gene lost 6 bases and the J gene lost 0 bases, with 9 bases spanning the gap. The CDR3 protein is CASRIDGSNQPQHF. DNA for the CDR3: TGTGCCAGCAGGATTGATGGTAGCAATCAGCCCCAGCATTTT.

This clonotype was seen a handful of times. The rearrangement links TRBV3-1 to TRBJ2-6; D unclear. Trimming took off 6 bases at V and 1 base at J, with 22 bases between the two ends. The germline gives CDR1 LGHDT, CDR2 YNNKEL (reference sequence). The CDR3 is 19 residues long. The CDR3 spells CASRPGRLTLLSGANVLTF. The CDR3 bases are TGTGCCAGCAGACCCGGACGGTTGACCTTGCTTTCTGGGGCCAACGTCCTGACTTTC.

This clonotype was found a few times. V and J are TRBV4-2 and TRBJ2-1, with D possibly being TRBD2 (7 bases). This CDR3 spans 17 amino acids. The germline V gene has CDR1 LGHNA and CDR2 YNFKEQ. Trimming pared 3 bases from V and 1 base from J, leaving 16 bases between. CDR3 DNA: TGTGCCAGCAGCCAGTTGGGGGGCGGGAGTTCCTACAATGAGCAGTTCTTC. Translating it yields CASSQLGGGSSYNEQFF.

At least ten counts were recorded for this clonotype. The chain is built from TRBV28 and TRBJ1-1, with D maybe TRBD1 (6 bases). The length of the CDR3 is 14 residues. Trimming shortened V by 4 bases and J by 1 base, and 10 bases separated the two germline ends. The germline CDR1 and CDR2 sequences are MDHEN and SYDVKM. The DNA for the CDR3 is TGTGCCAGCAGTTATAGGGGGAAGAACACTGAAGCTTTCTTT. It codes for CASSYRGKNTEAFF.